The subject of this entry is one T cell receptor (beta chain). As yet, its antigen is unknown. The CDR3 sequence is 16 residues long. Trimming took off 0 bases at V and 2 bases at J, with 14 bases between the two ends. Germline V gene sequence: CDR1 DFQATT, CDR2 SNEGSKA (reference sequence). The entry originates in a study of post-analysis software for immune sequencing data. Regarding the study as a whole: In patients, five or six TRBV segments were more frequent than in controls, with TRBV5-6, TRBV5-1 and TRBV20-1 among them.

Unique molecular identifiers were present in the TCR beta cDNA libraries. Starting from about 0.98 to 11 million T cells, the study yielded about 500,000 cDNA molecules. MiXCR was run by TCRdb on the PCR reads, yielding one entry per CDR3 protein. Of about 800,000 distinct CDR3 sequences in the sample, roughly 29% were seen once. Sequences were obtained from blood. The origin of this receptor is a girl between 10 and 17 years old with multiple sclerosis. The rearrangement uses TRBV20-1 and TRBJ2-1; D could derive from TRBD1 or TRBD2 (6 bases each). As DNA, the CDR3 is TGCAGTGCTAGAGATGTTTGGGGGGACACCTACAATGAGCAGTTCTTC. Its protein product is CSARDVWGDTYNEQFF.